This T cell receptor (beta chain) was captured by sequencing in a study of blood T cell repertoires in COVID-19. Study-wide background: There were acute and convalescent COVID-19 samples, and they came from the United States, Italy and Spain. T cells, B-cell-depleted T cells, or PBMCs supplied cDNA or gDNA.

In the authors' methods: From reference gene primer amplification, estimates of nucleated cell counts were derived. Repertoires were generated with immunoSEQ multiplex PCR, while TCRdb's copy carries only in-frame clones and drops some. D and trimming were read from the DNA, whereas the V and J calls and clone size are those reported in that table. The table lists some 140,000 clones, under 85% of them singletons, with approximately 0.63% in the top ten. One Seattle source followed patients from active infection through their disease course. Germline V gene data show CDR1 as LGHNA and CDR2 as YSLEER. Trimming cost V 0 bases and J 7 bases, with 10 bases left between them. The CDR3 consists of 15 residues.

V usage is TRBV4-3 and J usage is TRBJ1-6, with a tentative D call TRBD1 (6 bases). This clonotype originated in a man aged 55 to 70 with COVID-19, enrolled during active disease. The sample consisted of peripheral blood. The CDR3 loop reads CASSQEAGVNSPLHF. The CDR3 nucleotides read TGCGCCAGCAGCCAAGAAGCAGGGGTAAATTCACCCCTCCACTTT.